These 5 T cell receptor beta chains were sequenced from one sample in a study of T cells in Graves' hyperthyroidism and ophthalmopathy. There were TCR beta CDR3 regions amplified from RNA transcripts. Initially, a first-round RT-PCR of the TCR CDR3 employed the HTBI primer set. TCRdb reprocessed the multiplex PCR reads with MiXCR, giving one entry per CDR3 protein. Here the sample spans 640,000 or so distinct CDR3 sequences, about 14% being singletons. The sequenced sample consisted of blood. Receptors were obtained from a woman aged 40 to 49 with Graves' ophthalmopathy.

This clonotype showed up many times. The J gene is TRBJ1-1, the V gene TRBV12-3 or TRBV12-4; D not certain. CDR3 length equals 14 residues. The V gene lost 5 bases and the J gene lost 5 bases, with 15 bases spanning the gap. The CDR3 nucleotides read TGTGCCAGCAGTAACCAGGTTGGGTGGACTGAAGCTTTCTTT. Translation gives CASSNQVGWTEAFF.

There are many counts of this clonotype. Without the conserved terminal phenylalanine or tryptophan, this CDR3 likely stems from a read error. The DNA is left out, because the CDR3 cannot be placed on it with certainty; the CDR3 is given as TCRdb lists it. CDR3 region: CASSPGTGPTLL. The chain links TRBV13 to TRBJ2-7; TRBD1, the D gene given by the table, was not confirmed from the DNA. The CDR3 region is 12 residues in length, termini included. CDR1 is PRHDT and CDR2 is FYEKMQ in the germline V gene (reference sequence).

J is TRBJ2-2 and V is TRBV6-2 or TRBV6-3, with D uncertain. The length of the CDR3 is 17 residues. With 0 bases removed from V and 1 base from J, the gap between germline ends came to 12 bases. Germline V gene sequence: CDR1 MNHEY, CDR2 SVGEGT. CDR3 protein: CASSYSIGRLNTGELFF. Written as DNA, the CDR3 is TGTGCCAGCAGTTACTCGATAGGCAGGCTGAACACCGGGGAGCTGTTTTTT.

This clonotype was recorded many times. The genes are TRBV7-2 and TRBJ1-2; D is ambiguous. The CDR3 is 15 residues long. Germline V CDR1 and CDR2: SGHTA, FQGNSA. Trimming removed 3 bases from V and 4 bases from J, with 15 bases in between. CDR3 DNA: TGTGCCAGCAGCTTTAACCGAAATCCCCTCTATGGCTACACCTTC. Amino acids: CASSFNRNPLYGYTF.

The V gene is TRBV20-1, the J gene TRBJ1-1; 12 nucleotides line up with TRBD1. V lost 5 bases and J lost 3; bases outside the gene matches: 10. The germline V gene encodes CDR1 DFQATT and CDR2 SNEGSKA (reference sequence). The CDR3 runs to 16 residues. Written as DNA, the CDR3 is TGCAGTGCTCCCCCGGGACAGGGGGCGTTCGACACTGAAGCTTTCTTT. It is translated as CSAPPGQGAFDTEAFF.